These T cell receptor beta chains were read from a single sample in a study of T cells in Graves' hyperthyroidism and ophthalmopathy. Each CDR3 protein is one row after TCRdb ran MiXCR on the multiplex PCR reads. Among hundreds of thousands of distinct CDR3 sequences listed, 22% were seen once. Source material: blood. These receptor sequences come from a woman in her 70s with Graves' ophthalmopathy. The CDR3 runs from the conserved cysteine through the conserved F or W. A D gene is named only where the DNA matches it firmly. Clone sizes are given selectively: once, few, many, or a class where the clone is expanded.

TRBJ2-7 - - TRBV3-1 CASSLALGIYEQYF TGTGCCAGCAGCCTGGCCTTGGGGATCTACGAGCAGTACTTC
TRBJ2-1 - few TRBV28 CASSFRRDGEQFF TGTGCCAGCAGTTTTCGGCGGGACGGTGAGCAGTTCTTC
TRBJ2-7 - - TRBV27 CASSSESSYEQYF TGTGCCAGCAGTTCAGAGAGCTCCTACGAGCAGTACTTC
TRBJ2-1 TRBD1 - TRBV24-1 CATSDPGQGKDNEQFF TGTGCCACCAGTGATCCGGGACAGGGTAAGGACAATGAGCAGTTCTTC
TRBJ2-7 - - TRBV5-4 CASSLGGYGEQYF TGTGCCAGCAGCTTGGGGGGGTACGGCGAGCAGTACTTC
TRBJ1-1 TRBD1 - TRBV5-6 CASSYIGTGTEAFF TGTGCCAGCAGCTACATAGGGACAGGTACTGAAGCTTTCTTT
TRBJ2-7 - few TRBV7-2 CASSLALDSFYEQYF TGTGCCAGCAGCTTAGCGCTGGACAGTTTTTACGAGCAGTACTTC
TRBJ1-1 - many TRBV27 CASSSAVNTEAFF TGTGCCAGCAGTTCCGCGGTGAACACTGAAGCTTTCTTT
TRBJ2-1 - - TRBV19 CASSPLGESYNEQFF TGTGCCAGTAGTCCGCTGGGAGAATCCTACAATGAGCAGTTCTTC
TRBJ2-3 TRBD2 - TRBV13 CASSSDSGRAGDTQYF TGTGCCAGCAGCTCCGACAGCGGGAGGGCCGGAGATACGCAGTATTTT
TRBJ1-2 - many TRBV30 CAWSAPKDYTF TGTGCCTGGAGTGCGCCCAAAGACTACACCTTC
TRBJ1-5 - many TRBV11-2 CASSLDRVGQPQHF TGTGCCAGCAGCTTAGACCGGGTGGGCCAGCCCCAGCATTTT
TRBJ2-1 TRBD2 many TRBV20-1 CSATGTSEGEQFF TGCAGTGCCACCGGGACTAGCGAGGGTGAGCAGTTCTTC
TRBJ2-1 - - TRBV24-1 CATSEQDRSYNEQFF TGTGCCACCAGTGAACAGGACCGTAGTTACAATGAGCAGTTCTTC
TRBJ1-2 TRBD1 - TRBV6-1 CASSPGTGTGYTF TGTGCCAGCAGTCCCGGGACAGGGACTGGCTACACCTTC
TRBJ1-2 - few TRBV6-1 CASSRGGGGNYGYTF TGTGCCAGCAGCCGGGGAGGGGGAGGGAACTATGGCTACACCTTC
TRBJ1-6 - - TRBV10-3 CAISESGRSYNSPLHF TGTGCCATCAGTGAGTCGGGACGGAGTTATAATTCACCCCTCCACTTT
TRBJ2-3 TRBD2 - TRBV2 CASFRDRLAGTDTQYF TGTGCCAGCTTCCGCGATAGACTAGCGGGCACAGATACGCAGTATTTT
TRBJ1-4 TRBD1 few TRBV7-2 CASSLQGANGKLFF TGTGCCAGCAGCTTACAGGGGGCTAACGGAAAACTGTTTTTT
TRBJ1-3 - - TRBV3-1 CASSQGVDRITGNTIYF TGTGCCAGCAGCCAAGGGGTCGACAGAATTACCGGAAACACCATATATTTT
TRBJ1-5 - - TRBV30 CAWSVLGLNQPQHF TGTGCCTGGAGTGTACTAGGCCTCAATCAGCCCCAGCATTTT
TRBJ1-1 TRBD1 few TRBV19 CASSTRTGLTEAFF TGTGCCAGTAGTACCCGGACAGGGTTAACTGAAGCTTTCTTT
TRBJ1-5 - - TRBV28 CASSFYGFSNQPQHF TGTGCCAGCAGTTTCTACGGATTCAGCAATCAGCCCCAGCATTTT
TRBJ2-1 - few TRBV12-3/TRBV12-4 CASAGYREQFF TGTGCTAGTGCAGGGTACCGGGAGCAGTTCTTC
TRBJ1-1 - many TRBV29-1 CSVEWSRRDTEAFF TGCAGCGTTGAGTGGTCACGTCGGGACACTGAAGCTTTCTTT
TRBJ2-3 - - TRBV7-9 CASSSDLTGTDTQYF TGTGCCAGCAGCTCAGACTTGACTGGCACAGATACGCAGTATTTT
TRBJ1-2 - few TRBV29-1 CSAANPGALDYGYTF TGCAGCGCGGCAAACCCGGGGGCATTGGACTATGGCTACACCTTC
TRBJ1-5 - many TRBV12-3/TRBV12-4 CASSFSQDSNQPQHF TGTGCCAGCAGTTTTTCCCAGGATAGCAATCAGCCCCAGCATTTT
TRBJ2-1 TRBD2 many TRBV6-1 CASQRAGPVNEQFF TGTGCCAGCCAGAGAGCGGGGCCCGTCAATGAGCAGTTCTTC
TRBJ2-1 TRBD2 many TRBV7-2 CASSASGTEQFF TGTGCCAGCAGCGCGAGCGGGACTGAGCAGTTCTTC
TRBJ2-5 - few TRBV7-3 CASSLRYQETQYF TGTGCCAGCAGCTTACGGTACCAAGAGACCCAGTACTTC
TRBJ2-3 TRBD2 - TRBV24-1 CATSDTGSGRGTDTQYF TGTGCCACCAGTGATACTGGAAGCGGGAGAGGTACAGATACGCAGTATTTT
TRBJ2-3 - - TRBV24-1 CATSQSDTQYF TGTGCCACCAGTCAGTCAGATACGCAGTATTTT
TRBJ2-7 TRBD2 - TRBV7-2 CASSLSTSGLYEQYF TGTGCCAGCAGCTTAAGTACTAGCGGGCTCTACGAGCAGTACTTC
TRBJ2-1 TRBD2 few TRBV6-1 CASSFSGRRYNEQFF TGTGCCAGCAGTTTTAGCGGGAGGCGGTACAATGAGCAGTTCTTC
TRBJ1-1 - - TRBV20-1 CSARSWQMNTEAFF TGCAGTGCTAGAAGCTGGCAGATGAACACTGAAGCTTTCTTT
TRBJ2-7 TRBD1 few TRBV12-3/TRBV12-4 CASRTGGERQYF TGTGCCAGCAGGACAGGGGGCGAAAGGCAGTACTTC
TRBJ1-6 - - TRBV28 CASSLPNLSHSPLHF TGTGCCAGCAGTTTACCCAACCTTTCGCATTCACCCCTCCACTTT
TRBJ1-2 - few TRBV20-1 CSASDRVFYGYTF TGCAGTGCTAGTGACAGAGTCTTCTATGGCTACACCTTC
TRBJ2-1 - - TRBV7-9 CASSLSILSGTLGYNEQFF TGTGCCAGCAGCTTATCGATTCTCTCCGGGACCCTGGGGTACAATGAGCAGTTCTTC
TRBJ1-1 - few TRBV3-1 CASSQTPVDAEAFF TGTGCCAGCAGCCAGACACCTGTGGACGCTGAAGCTTTCTTT
TRBJ1-1 TRBD1 many TRBV6-1 CASTAGTGLNTEAFF TGTGCCAGCACCGCCGGGACAGGGCTTAACACTGAAGCTTTCTTT
TRBJ2-5 TRBD1 - TRBV30 CAWTGTGKETQYF TGTGCCTGGACCGGGACAGGGAAAGAGACCCAGTACTTC